The TCR beta chain under discussion was sequenced for a study of shared clonotypes between healthy human individuals. Notes on the study in general: Blood was the sole source, and tissue repertoires probably differ.

The CDR3 contains 15 residues. Germline V gene lookup returns CDR1 SEHNR and CDR2 FQNEAQ (reference sequence). Trimming took off 5 bases at V and 7 bases at J, with 18 bases between the two ends. On this clone itself: What it binds is unknown.

Using immunoSEQ multiplex PCR, the repertoire was profiled, and TCRdb retains in-frame clones only, with some absent. The sample has about 2.1 million clones, 85% to 95% seen once. CD45RO-negative cells were positively selected for CCR7, leaving out terminally differentiated effector memory CD45RA+ cells. The chain uses TRBV7-9 and TRBJ2-1, with D perhaps given as TRBD1 or TRBD2 (5 bases each). Sequencing input: naive CD8+ T cells from PBMCs. The source is a young man in good health. Some clones in this sample may be carry-over from other donors' samples. The CDR3 spells CASSRVGTLKNEQFF. The DNA of the CDR3 is TGTGCCAGCAGCCGAGTGGGGACCCTGAAAAATGAGCAGTTCTTC.